The 22 T cell receptor beta chains listed next were all sequenced from one sample in a study of T cell repertoires in cytomegalovirus infection. TCRdb itself ran the reads through MiXCR, one entry per CDR3 protein. The sample records 300,000 to 400,000 distinct CDR3 sequences, more than 8% being singletons. The material sequenced was PBMCs. These receptor sequences come from a human donor in good health (CMV status not recorded). Some clones in this sample may be carry-over from other donors' samples.

This sequence joins TRBV6-1 and TRBJ1-5, with D possibly being TRBD1 (5 bases). Per germline, CDR1 MNHNS and CDR2 SASEGT. V was trimmed by 3 bases and J by 6 bases, leaving 15 bases between them. The CDR3 is 15 residues long. The CDR3 region is CASSDQGVAGQPQHF. The CDR3, as DNA: TGTGCCAGCAGTGATCAGGGAGTAGCCGGTCAGCCCCAGCATTTT.

This clonotype was seen a handful of times. This sequence joins TRBV6-2 or TRBV6-3 and TRBJ2-2; 10 bases align to TRBD1. The CDR3 extends over 17 amino acids. CDR1 is MNHEY, CDR2 SVGEGT, per germline. J lost 5 bases, V lost 7 bases, and 13 bases had no gene match. The CDR3 is CASTDDRGHLWTGELFF. Here the CDR3 DNA reads TGTGCCAGCACCGATGACAGGGGGCATCTGTGGACCGGGGAGCTGTTTTTT.

At least ten counts were recorded for this clonotype. The gene calls are TRBV7-2 and TRBJ1-2; D remains unclear. V was cut by 1 base and J by 8 bases, with 11 bases left in between. CDR3 size: 13 residues. Germline V lookup: CDR1 SGHTA, CDR2 FQGNSA. The CDR3 region is CASSLDGWSGYTF. The DNA of the CDR3 is TGTGCCAGCAGCTTAGATGGGTGGAGCGGCTACACCTTC.

This clonotype turned up a few times. The chain links TRBV6-2 or TRBV6-3 to TRBJ1-3; the D is unclear. V shed 0 bases and J shed 0 bases, with 12 bases lying between them. The germline CDR1 and CDR2 sequences are MNHEY and SVGEGT. The CDR3 runs 17 residues. CDR3 sequence reads: CASSYSYDGHSGNTIYF. The CDR3 DNA follows: TGTGCCAGCAGTTACTCTTATGACGGCCACTCTGGAAACACCATATATTTT.

J is TRBJ2-1 and V is TRBV27, with TRBD2 identical over 11 bases. The trim removed 4 bases at V and 9 bases at J, leaving 14 bases unmatched. The CDR3 has 17 amino acids. The germline CDR1 and CDR2 sequences are MNHEY and SMNVEV (reference sequence). The CDR3, as DNA: TGTGCCAGCAGTTCATTCCTTTTTAGCGGGAGGGGGGGTGAGCAGTTCTTC. This gives the protein CASSSFLFSGRGGEQFF.

This clonotype has a handful of counts. This chain joins TRBV28 and TRBJ2-4; D is unclear. The germline V gene has CDR1 MDHEN and CDR2 SYDVKM. This CDR3 comprises 12 residues. V was shortened by 6 bases and J by 5 bases, with 8 bases between the two germline ends. The CDR3 sequence: CASSPVENIQYF. CDR3 nucleotide sequence: TGTGCCAGCAGCCCTGTGGAAAACATTCAGTACTTC.

The rearrangement links TRBV29-1 to TRBJ2-1, with 8 bases lining up with TRBD2. CDR3 length equals 19 residues. The ends lost 0 bases at V and 0 bases at J; junction bases unmatched: 13. Per the germline V gene, CDR1 is SQVTM and CDR2 is ANQGSEA. The CDR3 region is CSVEDDRRGARSSYNEQFF. CDR3 DNA sequence: TGCAGCGTTGAAGATGATCGGCGGGGGGCCCGAAGCTCCTACAATGAGCAGTTCTTC.

This clonotype came up many times. The chain carries TRBV7-6 and TRBJ2-7; 9 bases are shared with TRBD2. The CDR3 contains 15 residues. The germline CDR1 and CDR2 sequences are SGHVS and FNYEAQ. Trimming at V came to 4 bases and at J to 6 bases, leaving 10 bases not matched to a gene. The DNA of the CDR3 is TGTGCCAGCAGCTCGACTAGCGGAGGTCCTGGCGAGCAGTACTTC. Protein product: CASSSTSGGPGEQYF.

The rearrangement joins TRBV6-2 or TRBV6-3 to TRBJ2-5, with a weak D call TRBD1 (5 bases). There are 17 residues in the CDR3. Germline CDR1 is MNHEY and CDR2 is SVGEGT. V was cut by 0 bases and J by 1 base, with 15 bases left in between. For the CDR3, the DNA is TGTGCCAGCAGTTACTCGGTCAGGGCCCTTGCCCAAGAGACCCAGTACTTC. It is translated as CASSYSVRALAQETQYF.

This clonotype came up a few times. J is TRBJ2-2 and V is TRBV7-2; D not certain. CDR1 is SGHTA and CDR2 is FQGNSA in the germline V gene. V lost 5 bases, J lost 1 base, and 8 bases lay in between. CDR3 length: 14 residues. In nucleotides, the CDR3 is TGTGCCAGCAGCACCCTTCAGAACACCGGGGAGCTGTTTTTT. Its protein product is CASSTLQNTGELFF.

The chain uses TRBV7-2 and TRBJ2-6, with D perhaps TRBD2 (6 bases). Germline CDR1 SGHTA, CDR2 FQGNSA. V was shortened by 6 bases and J by 1 base, with 16 bases between the two germline ends. CDR3 size: 17 residues. CDR3 in amino acids: CASRLSYRESGANVLTF. The CDR3 nucleotides are TGTGCCAGCAGATTAAGCTATCGGGAGTCTGGGGCCAACGTCCTGACTTTC.

The chain carries TRBV2 and TRBJ2-3, with 8 nucleotides matching TRBD2. The CDR3 has 14 residues. V trimming: 7 bases; J trimming: 1 base; junction bases outside the gene matches: 4. Germline V gives CDR1 SNHLY, CDR2 FYNNEI. The CDR3 DNA is TGTGCCAGCACGCGGGAGGAGCGCACAGATACGCAGTATTTT. Protein: CASTREERTDTQYF.

The table lists this clonotype with many counts. This sequence joins TRBV6-2 or TRBV6-3 and TRBJ2-6; 9 nucleotides match TRBD1. The germline gives CDR1 MNHEY, CDR2 SVGEGT. This CDR3 has 16 amino acids. The V and J ends lost 4 bases and 2 bases, in that order; junction bases with no gene match: 3. The CDR3 bases are TGTGCCAGCAGTTCCGGGACAGGGACTGGGGCCAACGTCCTGACTTTC. It is translated as CASSSGTGTGANVLTF.

The chain has TRBV7-8 and TRBJ2-1, with a possible D match to TRBD2 (6 bases). Germline V lookup: CDR1 SGHVS, CDR2 FQNEAQ. CDR3 length equals 17 residues. V shed 2 bases and J shed 2 bases, with 16 bases lying between them. The CDR3 sequence: CASSLWFGTAAYNEQFF. The DNA of the CDR3 is TGTGCCAGCAGCTTATGGTTTGGGACTGCCGCCTACAATGAGCAGTTCTTC.

This clonotype was observed a handful of times. The chain joins TRBV29-1 to TRBJ1-5; D possibly corresponds to TRBD1 (5 bases). This CDR3 contains 14 residues. The germline gives CDR1 SQVTM, CDR2 ANQGSEA. V shed 0 bases and J shed 4 bases, with 10 bases lying between them. The CDR3 here is CSVEEGGGNQPQHF. CDR3 DNA sequence: TGCAGCGTTGAAGAGGGTGGGGGTAATCAGCCCCAGCATTTT.

This clonotype was found a few times. This sequence joins TRBV20-1 and TRBJ2-2, with 8 bases matching TRBD1. Germline V gene lookup returns CDR1 DFQATT and CDR2 SNEGSKA (reference sequence). The CDR3 is made up of 14 amino acids. V gave up 6 bases and J gave up 2 bases; unmatched junction bases: 5. The CDR3 region is CSAEGQENTGELFF. The CDR3 DNA is TGCAGTGCAGAGGGACAGGAAAACACCGGGGAGCTGTTTTTT.

The genes are TRBV28 and TRBJ2-7; 7 bases are a match to TRBD2. Germline CDR1 MDHEN, CDR2 SYDVKM. The CDR3 is 12 residues long. The trim removed 6 bases at V and 3 bases at J, leaving 2 bases unmatched. CDR3 loop: CASRGGIYEQYF. CDR3 DNA: TGTGCCAGCAGGGGGGGGATCTACGAGCAGTACTTC.

This clonotype was observed many times. The chain recombines TRBV7-9 with TRBJ1-5; D may be TRBD1 (5 bases). Germline-derived CDR1 and CDR2 are SEHNR and FQNEAQ (reference sequence). V lost 1 base to trimming and J lost 4 bases, with 11 bases between them. The length of the CDR3 is 15 residues. DNA of the CDR3: TGTGCCAGCAGCTTAGATGTGGGGCCGAATCAGCCCCAGCATTTT. This codes for CASSLDVGPNQPQHF.

The rearrangement joins TRBV6-8 to TRBJ1-3, with D hard to call. The CDR3 consists of 14 residues. Germline CDR1 MNHGY, CDR2 SAAAGT. Trimming took off 2 bases at V and 7 bases at J, with 12 bases between the two ends. CDR3 DNA: TGTGCCAGCAGTTACGGCTCCCCCGGGAACACCATATATTTT. It specifies CASSYGSPGNTIYF.

The V call is TRBV20-1, the J call TRBJ2-1, with 12 bases fitting TRBD2. Trimming removed 2 bases from V and 6 bases from J; junction bases left unmatched: 2. This CDR3 has 14 residues. Germline V gene data show CDR1 as DFQATT and CDR2 as SNEGSKA (reference sequence). CDR3 nucleotides: TGCAGTGCTAGACGACTAGCGGGAGTCAATGAGCAGTTCTTC. This translates into CSARRLAGVNEQFF.

V gene TRBV12-3 or TRBV12-4 combines with J gene TRBJ1-2, with D uncertain. CDR3 size: 11 residues. The germline V and J ends were trimmed by 8 bases and 5 bases, with 9 bases remaining between them. The chain's CDR3 is CASDGVYGYTF. The DNA of the CDR3 is TGTGCCAGCGACGGGGTTTATGGCTACACCTTC.

This clonotype was seen ten or more times. The chain is built from TRBV7-9 and TRBJ1-1; D unclear. Trimming removed 3 bases at V and 6 bases at J, with 8 bases between. The CDR3 has 12 amino acids. The V gene's germline CDR1 is SEHNR and CDR2 FQNEAQ (reference sequence). Here the CDR3 DNA reads TGTGCCAGCAGCTTTCGGACGGCTGAAGCTTTCTTT. This gives the protein CASSFRTAEAFF. The full variable domain, with the rest looked up from reference TRBV7-9 and TRBJ1-1, is DTGVSQNPRHKITKRGQNVTFRCDPISEHNRLYWYRQTLGQGPEFLTYFQNEAQLEKSRLLSDRFSAERPKGSFSTLEIQRTEQGDSAMYLCASSFRTAEAFFGQGTRLTVV.